One and the same sample provided the 17 T cell receptor beta chains below, sequenced in a study of CD8+CD57+ T cells in acquired aplastic anemia. Using genomic DNA as the template, TCR beta VDJ and CDR3 profiling was carried out. TCRdb ran MiXCR on the reads and lists one entry per CDR3 protein. The sample yields about 190,000 distinct CDR3 sequences, approximately 50% seen once. The sequenced patients had an expansion of CD8+CD57+ cells seen by flow cytometry. Specimen: sorted CD4+, CD8+, or CD8+CD57+ T cells (not recorded which) from PBMCs. Receptor source: a human donor with aplastic anemia.

This clonotype was counted at least ten times. J is TRBJ2-7 and V is TRBV12-3 or TRBV12-4; TRBD2 aligns across 9 bases. With V trimmed by 9 bases and J by 6 bases, 12 bases remained unmatched. The CDR3 sequence is 14 residues long. CDR3 residues: CASRSGTSSSEQYF. Here the CDR3 DNA reads TGTGCCAGTAGGAGCGGGACTAGCTCTAGCGAGCAGTACTTC.

V gene TRBV9 combines with J gene TRBJ2-7, with D perhaps matching TRBD2 (7 bases). Germline loops: CDR1 SGDLS, CDR2 YYNGEE. The CDR3 totals 14 residues. Trimming removed 0 bases from V and 2 bases from J, with 9 bases in between. CDR3 protein: CASSVAGGTYEQYF. CDR3 sequence (DNA): TGTGCCAGCAGCGTAGCGGGGGGCACCTACGAGCAGTACTTC.

The V and J genes are TRBV29-1 and TRBJ1-1; no clear D gene. CDR1 and CDR2 (germline): SQVTM, ANQGSEA. V lost 3 bases and J lost 0, with 8 bases in between. This CDR3 has 13 amino acids. DNA of the CDR3: TGCAGCGTTGAGGGAGTCATGAACACTGAAGCTTTCTTT. Protein: CSVEGVMNTEAFF.

The gene calls are TRBV3-1 and TRBJ2-1; 11 bases agree with TRBD2. Losses at the gene ends were 2 bases for V and 6 bases for J; bases not matched to a gene: 3. CDR1 and CDR2 from the germline V gene are LGHDT and YNNKEL (reference sequence). The CDR3 length is 15 residues. The CDR3 spells CASSQRLAGSNEQFF. The DNA of the CDR3 is TGTGCCAGCAGCCAAAGACTAGCGGGAAGCAATGAGCAGTTCTTC.

This clonotype was counted at least ten times. The chain carries TRBV10-3 and TRBJ2-5, with 9 bases lining up with TRBD1. Germline V CDR1 and CDR2: ENHRY, SYGVKD. The trim removed 6 bases at V and 5 bases at J, leaving 7 bases unmatched. There are 14 residues in the CDR3. This CDR3 reads CAISTGGAGETQYF. CDR3 nucleotides: TGTGCCATCAGCACAGGGGGCGCGGGGGAGACCCAGTACTTC.

Concerning this clonotype itself: A much larger clone lies one base from this, so it may be a read error. The chain combines TRBV19 with TRBJ1-5; 8 bases are shared with TRBD1. The CDR3 extends over 17 amino acids. Germline V gene data show CDR1 as LNHDA and CDR2 as SQIVND (reference sequence). The V segment lost 11 bases and the J segment 2 bases; nucleotides outside the gene matches: 17. The DNA of the CDR3 is TGTGCCGGTGGGGACAGGAGGTCTCCCGCAGGCAATCAGCCCCAGCATTTT. Translating gives CAGGDRRSPAGNQPQHF.

The chain recombines TRBV6-5 with TRBJ2-7; TRBD1 aligns across 7 bases. Germline loops: CDR1 MNHEY, CDR2 SVGAGI. With 4 bases clipped from V and 10 bases from J, the junction kept 13 bases outside the gene matches. This CDR3 spans 14 amino acids. CDR3 DNA sequence: TGTGCCAGCAGTTCGGGACAGCTGTCCTATGATCAGTACTTC. Its protein product is CASSSGQLSYDQYF.

Remarks on this clonotype: This may stem from a read error, because a much larger clone lies one nucleotide away. V gene TRBV5-1 combines with J gene TRBJ1-1, with a tentative D call TRBD1 (5 bases). CDR1 is SGHRS and CDR2 is YFSETQ in the germline V gene. This CDR3 spans 12 amino acids. DNA of the CDR3: TGCACCAGCACCAAAGGGGAGACTGAAGCTTTCTTT. It specifies CTSTKGETEAFF.

The chain joins TRBV15 to TRBJ2-3; no clear D. Germline lookup yields CDR1 LNHNV and CDR2 YYDKDF (reference sequence). The CDR3 consists of 15 residues. Trimming pared 8 bases from V and 2 bases from J, leaving 17 bases between. The CDR3: CATAKERGATDTQYF. The CDR3 region has the DNA TGTGCCACCGCTAAGGAGCGCGGTGCCACAGATACGCAGTATTTT.

J is TRBJ2-1 and V is TRBV6-1; D uncertain. V lost 3 bases to trimming and J lost 1 base, with 7 bases between them. Germline V gives CDR1 MNHNS, CDR2 SASEGT. The CDR3 is 14 amino acids. The CDR3 here is CASSEVLSYNEQFF. CDR3 in DNA: TGTGCCAGCAGTGAGGTCCTGTCCTACAATGAGCAGTTCTTC.

This clonotype has ten or more counts. The chain carries TRBV5-6 and TRBJ1-5; 7 bases agree with TRBD1. The V gene's germline CDR1 is SGHDT and CDR2 YYEEEE. The CDR3 spans 14 residues. Unmatched junction bases numbered 5, after V lost 4 bases and J lost 4 bases. The CDR3 bases are TGTGCCAGCAGCGCGGGACAGTCAAATCAGCCCCAGCATTTT. Protein product: CASSAGQSNQPQHF.

There are a few counts of this clonotype. V gene TRBV13 combines with J gene TRBJ2-5; D is possibly TRBD2 (7 bases). Germline V gives CDR1 PRHDT, CDR2 FYEKMQ (reference sequence). This CDR3 has 13 residues. V was cut by 6 bases and J by 5 bases, with 13 bases left in between. The CDR3 spells CASSGGAGETQYF. CDR3 nucleotide sequence: TGTGCCAGCAGTGGGGGGGCGGGGGAGACCCAGTACTTC.

V usage is TRBV7-8 and J usage is TRBJ1-2; the D is unclear. This CDR3 has 14 residues. The ends were cut back, 5 bases at V and 7 bases at J, with 17 bases in the middle. Germline values: CDR1 SGHVS, CDR2 FQNEAQ. CDR3 amino acids: CASSLGQEKFGYTF. In nucleotides, the CDR3 is TGTGCCAGCAGCCTAGGGCAGGAGAAGTTTGGCTACACCTTC.

V gene TRBV2 combines with J gene TRBJ2-3, with D possibly being TRBD1 or TRBD2 (5 bases each). The germline CDR1 and CDR2 sequences are SNHLY and FYNNEI. Trimming shortened V by 7 bases and J by 3 bases, and 14 bases separated the two germline ends. The CDR3 has 14 amino acids. CDR3 residues: CASKGTAQTDTQYF. The CDR3 coding sequence is TGTGCCAGCAAAGGGACGGCCCAGACAGATACGCAGTATTTT.

The V gene is TRBV24-1, the J gene TRBJ2-1; D perhaps matches TRBD2 (6 bases). V dropped 5 bases and J dropped 10 bases, with 11 bases sitting between them. In germline, CDR1 is KGHDR, CDR2 SFDVKD. The CDR3 spans 12 residues. CDR3 nucleotides: TGTGCCACCAGTGGGCCGGGACTCGAGCAGTTCTTC. Amino acids: CATSGPGLEQFF.

The CDR3 coding sequence is TGTGCCAGCAGCTTGGAGACAGGAGGTTCACCCCTCCACTTT. Protein product: CASSLETGGSPLHF. The chain employs TRBV5-8 and TRBJ1-6, with D possibly TRBD1 on 6 matching bases. The CDR3 has 14 residues. Between the trimmed V and J ends, which lost 0 bases and 9 bases, there was a span of 10 bases. Looked up from germline, CDR1 is SGHTS and CDR2 is YDEGEE.

J is TRBJ2-1 and V is TRBV2; TRBD2 agrees at 8 bases. The CDR3 covers 14 residues. V lost 7 bases to trimming and J lost 3 bases; unmatched junction nucleotides: 5. Germline V gene sequence: CDR1 SNHLY, CDR2 FYNNEI. CDR3 protein: CASKAGGHYNEQFF. The DNA of the CDR3 is TGTGCCAGCAAGGCGGGAGGACACTACAATGAGCAGTTCTTC.